The T cell receptor (beta chain) described here comes from a study of T cell responses to AZD1222 COVID-19 vaccine. Notes on the study in general: Just a handful of AZD1222 recipients tested seropositive at baseline.

V lost 4 bases to trimming and J lost 2 bases; unmatched junction nucleotides: 7. Germline lookup yields CDR1 LGHDT and CDR2 YNNKEL (reference sequence). There are 15 residues in the CDR3. TCRdb's copy holds only in-frame clones and misses some; the assay was immunoSEQ multiplex PCR. Of approximately 120,000 clones listed, 85% to 90% were seen once; the top ten hold around 4.4%. About this clone: Its target is unknown.

This TCR came from an adult who received the AZD1222 COVID-19 vaccine. V usage is TRBV3-1 (or the pseudogene TRBV3-2) and J usage is TRBJ1-2; TRBD1 matches at 7 bases. The material was peripheral blood, obtained 28 days after the second AZD1222 dose. The CDR3 protein is CASSPYGQVNYGYTF. The CDR3, as DNA: TGTGCCAGCAGCCCCTACGGACAGGTGAACTATGGCTACACCTTC.